Following are 21 T cell receptor beta chains from one sample sequenced in a study of blood T cell repertoires in COVID-19. Profiled with immunoSEQ multiplex PCR; TCRdb holds only in-frame clones, not every one. The table shows 300,000 or so clones, with under 90% occurring only once. The sample consisted of peripheral blood. The source is a woman between 25 and 40 years old with COVID-19, enrolled during active disease.

The rearrangement uses TRBV5-1 and TRBJ1-1, with 10 bases that match TRBD1. V gave up 0 bases and J gave up 2 bases; unmatched junction bases: 1. The CDR3 is 15 amino acids. Germline values: CDR1 SGHRS, CDR2 YFSETQ. The CDR3 DNA is TGCGCCAGCAGCTTGGGACAGGGGGCCAACACTGAAGCTTTCTTT. Protein product: CASSLGQGANTEAFF.

The rearrangement links TRBV10-3 to TRBJ2-7; possibly TRBD1 for D (5 bases). CDR1 is ENHRY, CDR2 SYGVKD, per germline. The length of the CDR3 is 13 residues. Trimming removed 6 bases from V and 6 bases from J, with 15 bases in between. The CDR3: CAIRDQGPTEQYF. In DNA, the CDR3 is TGTGCCATCAGGGATCAGGGTCCGACCGAGCAGTACTTC.

The chain carries TRBV3-1 (or the pseudogene TRBV3-2) and TRBJ1-2; the match to TRBD1 covers 9 bases. Germline loops: CDR1 LGHDT, CDR2 YNNKEL (reference sequence). Unmatched junction bases numbered 5, after V lost 2 bases and J lost 4 bases. This CDR3 has 15 residues. The CDR3 nucleotides read TGTGCCAGCAGCCAACCCGGACAGGGGAGCTATGGCTACACCTTC. Its translation is CASSQPGQGSYGYTF.

This clone was observed a single time. The chain carries TRBV29-1 and TRBJ2-7, with 7 positions matching TRBD1. Germline loops: CDR1 SQVTM, CDR2 ANQGSEA. The CDR3 sequence is 13 residues long. The V segment lost 7 bases and the J segment 2 bases; nucleotides outside the gene matches: 8. CDR3 sequence: CSAQAGTAYEQYF. CDR3 sequence (DNA): TGCAGCGCGCAGGCCGGGACAGCCTACGAGCAGTACTTC.

For the CDR3, the DNA is TGTGCCAGTAGTCCACGACTGTCCGAAAAACTGTTTTTT. Translated, it gives CASSPRLSEKLFF. This chain joins TRBV19 and TRBJ1-4, with D uncertain. The CDR3 is made up of 13 amino acids. Germline loops: CDR1 LNHDA, CDR2 SQIVND (reference sequence). Trimming shortened V by 5 bases and J by 8 bases, and 12 bases separated the two germline ends.

V is TRBV27 and J is TRBJ2-5; TRBD2 might be the D (6 bases). The V end lost 5 bases, the J end lost 4 bases, and 14 bases lay between the germline ends. Germline assignment: CDR1 MNHEY and CDR2 SMNVEV (reference sequence). This CDR3 is 14 amino acids long. For the CDR3, the DNA is TGTGCCAGCAGTAGATTGGGGGGACTAGAGACCCAGTACTTC. Protein: CASSRLGGLETQYF.

V usage is TRBV5-1 and J usage is TRBJ1-1; a weak D match, TRBD1 (5 bases). V was pared by 1 base and J by 5 bases, with 12 bases between. This CDR3 region has 14 residues. The germline gives CDR1 SGHRS, CDR2 YFSETQ. CDR3: CASSLIIGGTEAFF. The CDR3 nucleotides are TGCGCCAGCAGCTTGATAATCGGGGGAACTGAAGCTTTCTTT.

The chain couples TRBV29-1 to TRBJ2-3; 8 bases fit TRBD2. The length of the CDR3 is 17 residues. After removal of 0 bases from V and 3 bases from J, the junction contained 11 bases not matched to a gene. Germline CDR1 and CDR2: SQVTM and ANQGSEA. CDR3 DNA: TGCAGCGTTGAAGATCTGTCGGGAGGGCCCACTACAGATACGCAGTATTTT. The encoded protein is CSVEDLSGGPTTDTQYF.

The chain uses TRBV5-1 and TRBJ1-1; D remains unclear. Germline CDR1 reads SGHRS; CDR2 reads YFSETQ. The CDR3 contains 16 residues. V was shortened by 0 bases and J by 1 base, with 13 bases between the two germline ends. The chain's CDR3 is CASSLAYRGANTEAFF. The CDR3 nucleotides read TGCGCCAGCAGCTTGGCCTATCGGGGAGCGAACACTGAAGCTTTCTTT. Full variable domain (outside the CDR3, taken from reference TRBV5-1 and TRBJ1-1): KAGVTQTPRYLIKTRGQQVTLSCSPISGHRSVSWYQQTPGQGLQFLFEYFSETQRNKGNFPGRFSGRQFSNSRSEMNVSTLELGDSALYLCASSLAYRGANTEAFFGQGTRLTVV.

The chain recombines TRBV5-1 with TRBJ2-1, with 7 bases fitting TRBD2. V shed 1 base and J 6 bases; nucleotides not matched to a gene: 13. The germline V gene encodes CDR1 SGHRS and CDR2 YFSETQ. The CDR3 sequence is 17 residues long. Here the CDR3 DNA reads TGCGCCAGCAGCTTGTCGATGGGGCTAGCGGAGGGCAATGAGCAGTTCTTC. As protein: CASSLSMGLAEGNEQFF. Full variable domain (missing parts from reference TRBV5-1 and TRBJ2-1): KAGVTQTPRYLIKTRGQQVTLSCSPISGHRSVSWYQQTPGQGLQFLFEYFSETQRNKGNFPGRFSGRQFSNSRSEMNVSTLELGDSALYLCASSLSMGLAEGNEQFFGPGTRLTVL.

This rearrangement joins TRBV5-1 to TRBJ1-4; possibly TRBD1 for D (5 bases). V shed 0 bases and J shed 4 bases, with 7 bases lying between them. The CDR3 is made up of 14 amino acids. Per the germline V gene, CDR1 is SGHRS and CDR2 is YFSETQ. DNA for the CDR3: TGCGCCAGCAGCTTGGCCCAGGGTAATGAAAAACTGTTTTTT. It yields the protein CASSLAQGNEKLFF.

The CDR3 spells CATYSGTSGSREQFF. The CDR3, as DNA: TGTGCCACCTACTCCGGGACTAGCGGCAGCAGGGAGCAGTTCTTC. The chain carries TRBV10-3 and TRBJ2-1, with TRBD2 identical over 11 bases. Trimming took 10 bases from V and 10 from J; bases not matched to a gene: 15. The CDR3 length is 15 residues. Germline CDR1 reads ENHRY; CDR2 reads SYGVKD.

The rearrangement joins TRBV10-3 to TRBJ1-2; 10 positions match TRBD1. V trimming: 6 bases; J trimming: 0 bases; junction bases outside the gene matches: 10. The germline CDR1 and CDR2 sequences are ENHRY and SYGVKD. The CDR3 has 17 amino acids. The CDR3 bases are TGTGCCATCAGGCCGGGACAGGGGATCGTAACTAACTATGGCTACACCTTC. This sequence encodes CAIRPGQGIVTNYGYTF.

The chain employs TRBV5-1 and TRBJ1-1; 8 positions agree with TRBD1. The CDR3 loop spans 15 amino acids. The germline CDR1 and CDR2 sequences are SGHRS and YFSETQ. The V and J ends lost 4 bases and 4 bases, in that order; junction bases with no gene match: 9. The CDR3 spells CASSPTWTGTTEAFF. For the CDR3, the DNA is TGCGCCAGCAGCCCGACATGGACAGGGACCACTGAAGCTTTCTTT.

The gene calls are TRBV5-6 and TRBJ1-5; TRBD1 aligns across 8 bases. The CDR3 extends over 15 amino acids. CDR1 is SGHDT and CDR2 is YYEEEE in the germline V gene. The V gene end was trimmed by 2 bases and the J gene end by 8 bases; junction bases not matched to a gene: 9. As DNA, the CDR3 is TGTGCCAGCAGCTTTAGACAGGGGAGAAGAAAGCCCCAGCATTTT. This codes for CASSFRQGRRKPQHF.

CDR3 coding DNA: TGTGCCAGCAGTACTAGCGGGAGTTACAATGAGCAGTTCTTC. Amino acid sequence: CASSTSGSYNEQFF. This chain connects TRBV6-5 to TRBJ2-1; 11 bases map to TRBD2. CDR1 MNHEY and CDR2 SVGAGI come from the germline V gene. Germline trimming cut 5 bases from V and 4 bases from J; bases unmatched to any gene: 1. There are 14 residues in the CDR3.

The chain recombines TRBV6-1 with TRBJ2-5; D might be TRBD1 (6 bases). V shed 2 bases and J shed 1 base, with 11 bases lying between them. This CDR3 spans 15 amino acids. From germline, CDR1 is MNHNS and CDR2 SASEGT. CDR3 DNA: TGTGCCAGCAGTGAATTGAGGACAGCCCAAGAGACCCAGTACTTC. Its translation is CASSELRTAQETQYF.

This clone was seen a few times. The genes are TRBV13 and TRBJ1-6, with D possibly TRBD1 on 6 matching bases. Trimming pared 1 base from V and 10 bases from J, leaving 11 bases between. There are 14 residues in the CDR3. The germline gives CDR1 PRHDT, CDR2 FYEKMQ (reference sequence). For the CDR3, the DNA is TGTGCCAGCAGCTTAGAACAGGGAAAGTCACCCCTCCACTTT. The encoded protein is CASSLEQGKSPLHF.

This clone has just one count. The chain links TRBV7-7 to TRBJ2-7, with 9 positions matching TRBD1. V trimming: 4 bases; J trimming: 5 bases; junction bases outside the gene matches: 6. The CDR3 runs 14 residues. Germline CDR1 is SSHAT and CDR2 is FNYEAQ (reference sequence). The CDR3 protein is CASSSGTGTNEQYF. As DNA, the CDR3 is TGTGCCAGCAGCTCCGGGACAGGGACCAACGAGCAGTACTTC.

The count of this clone is one. The chain has TRBV14 and TRBJ2-5; 9 positions agree with TRBD2. CDR3 length: 14 residues. Per the germline V gene, CDR1 is SGHDN and CDR2 is FVKESK. The ends lost 4 bases at V and 2 bases at J; junction bases unmatched: 2. The CDR3 nucleotides read TGTGCCAGCAGCCGGCTAGCGGGACAAGAGACCCAGTACTTC. It specifies CASSRLAGQETQYF.

This clone has a single count. This chain links TRBV12-3 or TRBV12-4 with TRBJ1-2; TRBD1 is a possible D gene (5 bases). Trimming took 3 bases from V and 3 from J, leaving 5 bases between them. The CDR3 is made up of 12 amino acids. The CDR3 DNA reads TGTGCCAGCAGTTTGACAGACTATGGCTACACCTTC. This encodes CASSLTDYGYTF.